This T cell receptor (beta chain) emerged from a study of blood T cell repertoires in COVID-19. Study-wide background: Italy, Spain and the United States were the sources of the convalescent and acute COVID-19 samples. Nucleic acid was either cDNA or gDNA, and it came from T cells, B-cell-depleted T cells, or PBMCs.

The V gene's germline CDR1 is MDHEN and CDR2 SYDVKM. Trimming cost V 6 bases and J 6 bases; bases outside gene matches: 17. The CDR3 has 18 amino acids. Per the authors' pipeline: How many nucleated cells were present was estimated from reference gene primer amplification. Sequencing was performed with immunoSEQ multiplex PCR; in TCRdb, only in-frame clones are kept and a portion is missing. From that table come the V and J calls and clone size; the DNA was used to work out D and trimming. This table holds a few hundred thousand clones, roughly 80% found once. Sequences were obtained from peripheral blood. The TCR sequence derives from a woman under 30 with acute or convalescent COVID-19. The V and J genes are TRBV28 and TRBJ2-3; 11 positions agree with TRBD2. CDR3 loop: CASSQWNRSGRAPDTQYF. The CDR3 DNA follows: TGTGCCAGCAGCCAGTGGAATCGTAGCGGGAGGGCGCCCGATACGCAGTATTTT.